This entry lists 30 T cell receptor beta chains sequenced from one sample in a study of T cells in Graves' hyperthyroidism and ophthalmopathy. Amplification yielded TCR beta CDR3 regions, with RNA transcripts as the source. First-round RT-PCR targeting the TCR CDR3 was performed with the HTBI primer set. TCRdb re-called the multiplex PCR reads with MiXCR, one entry per CDR3 protein. The table shows about 840,000 distinct CDR3 sequences, with around 38% occurring only once. The source material was blood. The receptors originated from a man between 18 and 35 years old with Graves' hyperthyroidism.

The genes are TRBV7-9 and TRBJ2-7, with 7 bases aligning to TRBD2. CDR1 and CDR2 (germline): SEHNR, FQNEAQ (reference sequence). The CDR3 is 17 residues long. The ends lost 2 bases at V and 9 bases at J; junction bases unmatched: 19. CDR3 bases: TGTGCCAGCAGCTTAACTTCGCGGGAGTTCGACCTACGAGGGCAGTACTTC. Amino acid sequence: CASSLTSREFDLRGQYF.

This clonotype was seen more than once but under ten times. The chain carries TRBV12-3 or TRBV12-4 and TRBJ1-5; D unresolved. The V and J ends lost 3 bases and 0 bases respectively, with 9 bases between them. The CDR3 is 15 amino acids. The CDR3 is CASSFSGTSNQPQHF. The CDR3 coding sequence is TGTGCCAGCAGTTTTTCTGGTACTAGCAATCAGCCCCAGCATTTT.

The J gene is TRBJ2-5, the V gene TRBV2; D not resolved. The V gene lost 6 bases and the J gene lost 2 bases, with 19 bases spanning the gap. CDR1 and CDR2 (germline): SNHLY, FYNNEI. CDR3 length equals 16 residues. The DNA for the CDR3 is TGTGCCAGCAGCCCCCAGACCCTAGAGGAACAAGAGACCCAGTACTTC. It encodes CASSPQTLEEQETQYF.

In regard to this clonotype: The final CDR3 position lacks the conserved phenylalanine or tryptophan, pointing to a likely read error. The limits of the CDR3 on the DNA are not certain, so only TCRdb's listed CDR3 is given. The chain recombines TRBV15 with TRBJ1-2; TRBD1, as called in the table, went unchecked against the DNA. Germline CDR1 LNHNV, CDR2 YYDKDF (reference sequence). The CDR3 region is 12 residues in length, termini included. The CDR3: CATSIGRDRHSY.

Remarks on this clonotype: A much larger clone lies one base from this, so it may be a read error. The rearrangement links TRBV10-3 to TRBJ2-7; 10 nucleotides agree with TRBD1. This CDR3 is 15 amino acids long. The trim removed 2 bases at V and 0 bases at J, leaving 1 base unmatched. Germline V gene sequence: CDR1 ENHRY, CDR2 SYGVKD. The CDR3 nucleotides are TGTGCCATCAGTGAGGGGGACAGGGGCTCCTACGAGCAGTACTTC. This sequence encodes CAISEGDRGSYEQYF.

This clonotype has a count of ten or more. The chain combines TRBV2 with TRBJ2-7; tentatively, D is TRBD2 (5 bases). Germline lookup yields CDR1 SNHLY and CDR2 FYNNEI. The CDR3 sequence is 13 residues long. V shed 4 bases and J shed 2 bases, with 9 bases lying between them. CDR3 DNA sequence: TGTGCCAGCAGTGTAGAGGGCCCCTACGAGCAGTACTTC. Protein: CASSVEGPYEQYF.

The chain recombines TRBV6-5 with TRBJ2-7; a weak D match, TRBD2 (5 bases). This CDR3 has 12 residues. Trimming stripped 5 bases from V and 7 bases from J, with 12 bases between. CDR1 is MNHEY and CDR2 is SVGAGI in the germline V gene. CDR3 nucleotide sequence: TGTGCCAGCAGTCCCCCCCGGGAAGAGCAGTACTTC. Its protein product is CASSPPREEQYF.

This chain joins TRBV20-1 and TRBJ2-7, with D maybe TRBD1 (5 bases). V was clipped by 6 bases and J by 3 bases, with 21 bases between them. Germline V gives CDR1 DFQATT, CDR2 SNEGSKA (reference sequence). The CDR3 consists of 15 residues. CDR3 DNA: TGCAGTGCCTCAGGTCCGGACAAGGGGATCTACGAGCAGTACTTC. It encodes CSASGPDKGIYEQYF.

This clonotype was counted between two and nine times. The genes are TRBV7-9 and TRBJ2-2, with D possibly being TRBD1 (6 bases). The CDR3 loop spans 15 amino acids. The germline CDR1 and CDR2 sequences are SEHNR and FQNEAQ (reference sequence). V lost 8 bases, J lost 7 bases, and 20 bases lay in between. CDR3 DNA sequence: TGTGCCAGCGGACCAGTTACAGGGTTGGACGGGGAGCTGTTTTTT. As protein: CASGPVTGLDGELFF.

This clonotype was seen more than once but under ten times. CDR3 protein: CASSSVRLDSGNTIYF. CDR3 nucleotides: TGTGCCAGCAGCTCGGTACGACTTGACTCTGGAAACACCATATATTTT. The chain joins TRBV5-6 to TRBJ1-3; D ambiguous. The V end lost 3 bases, the J end lost 0 bases, and 13 bases lay between the germline ends. CDR3 size: 16 residues. CDR1 and CDR2 from the germline V gene are SGHDT and YYEEEE.

This clonotype has just a few counts. The V call is TRBV10-2, the J call TRBJ2-2; no firm D call. The germline CDR1 and CDR2 sequences are WSHSY and SAAADI. This CDR3 contains 14 residues. Trimming cost V 0 bases and J 4 bases, with 6 bases left between them. DNA for the CDR3: TGCGCCAGCAGTGAGTCGCAGCTCACCGGGGAGCTGTTTTTT. This gives the protein CASSESQLTGELFF.

This chain links TRBV2 with TRBJ2-2; 9 positions match TRBD2. The CDR3 is 13 amino acids. The germline V gene has CDR1 SNHLY and CDR2 FYNNEI. With V trimmed by 8 bases and J by 7 bases, 5 bases remained unmatched. The CDR3 DNA is TGTGCCAGCTGCGGGAGGGCGAACGGGGAGCTGTTTTTT. Its protein product is CASCGRANGELFF.

The chain couples TRBV10-3 to TRBJ2-7, with TRBD2 matching 7 bases. The junction had 10 bases not matched to a gene; V was cut back by 7 bases and J by 4 bases. CDR1 and CDR2 from the germline V gene are ENHRY and SYGVKD. The CDR3 sequence is 14 residues long. The CDR3 DNA sequence: TGTGCCATCAATCGAGGCGGGAGCCAGTACGAGCAGTACTTC. Translation: CAINRGGSQYEQYF.

This clonotype was found many times. The rearrangement joins TRBV12-3 or TRBV12-4 to TRBJ2-5; D is unclear. This CDR3 is 12 amino acids long. V dropped 4 bases and J dropped 9 bases, with 12 bases sitting between them. The CDR3 coding sequence is TGTGCCAGCAGTTCGGACCCGGCCGCCCAGTACTTC. Translation: CASSSDPAAQYF.

This clonotype was seen repeatedly, ten times or more. The V and J genes are TRBV20-1 and TRBJ2-7; no reliable D call. The germline CDR1 and CDR2 sequences are DFQATT and SNEGSKA (reference sequence). V lost 0 bases and J 0 bases, leaving 6 bases between the germline ends. This CDR3 has 13 amino acids. CDR3 sequence (DNA): TGCAGTGCTAGAGAAAGGGCCTCCTACGAGCAGTACTTC. It yields the protein CSARERASYEQYF.

V and J are TRBV28 and TRBJ2-7; 9 nucleotides agree with TRBD1. Germline lookup yields CDR1 MDHEN and CDR2 SYDVKM. This CDR3 comprises 15 residues. V lost 2 bases, J lost 3 bases, and 5 bases stayed unmatched. The CDR3 DNA is TGTGCCAGCAGTTTACCGGGACAGGGAAACTACGAGCAGTACTTC. It specifies CASSLPGQGNYEQYF.

This clonotype was recorded a few times. J is TRBJ2-3 and V is TRBV2; 7 bases align to TRBD2. Losses at the gene ends were 3 bases for V and 0 bases for J; bases not matched to a gene: 6. The CDR3 consists of 16 residues. The germline V gene encodes CDR1 SNHLY and CDR2 FYNNEI. This CDR3 is CASSEQGGYSTDTQYF. CDR3 DNA sequence: TGTGCCAGCAGTGAGCAGGGAGGGTATAGCACAGATACGCAGTATTTT. Full variable domain (missing parts from reference TRBV2 and TRBJ2-3): EPEVTQTPSHQVTQMGQEVILRCVPISNHLYFYWYRQILGQKVEFLVSFYNNEISEKSEIFDDQFSVERPDGSNFTLKIRSTKLEDSAMYFCASSEQGGYSTDTQYFGPGTRLTVL.

The chain links TRBV7-2 to TRBJ2-7; no definite D call. The CDR3 spans 12 residues. V shed 5 bases and J shed 5 bases, with 10 bases lying between them. Germline V gene sequence: CDR1 SGHTA, CDR2 FQGNSA. CDR3 DNA: TGTGCCAGCAGCCTGGTTTCCAACGAGCAGTACTTC. Its translation is CASSLVSNEQYF.

This chain links TRBV9 with TRBJ2-2; D is possibly TRBD2 (6 bases). The V end was cut by 0 bases, the J end by 5 bases, with 14 bases between. This CDR3 comprises 16 residues. Germline CDR1 reads SGDLS; CDR2 reads YYNGEE. CDR3 coding DNA: TGTGCCAGCAGCGTAGGGGGCGGGATAGGAACCGGGGAGCTGTTTTTT. This gives the protein CASSVGGGIGTGELFF.

Points on this clonotype: This CDR3 fails to terminate in the conserved phenylalanine or tryptophan, so it likely reflects a read error. The DNA is left out, because the CDR3 cannot be placed on it with certainty; the CDR3 is given as TCRdb lists it. This rearrangement joins TRBV15 to TRBJ1-2; the table's D call of TRBD1 was not tested on the DNA. The germline gives CDR1 LNHNV, CDR2 YYDKDF (reference sequence). The CDR3 is 11 residues long, counting both termini. The CDR3 sequence is CATSRGTGYAY.

The rearrangement uses TRBV13 and TRBJ1-4; 7 bases match TRBD1. Per germline, CDR1 PRHDT and CDR2 FYEKMQ (reference sequence). Losses at the gene ends were 5 bases for V and 1 base for J; bases not matched to a gene: 7. This CDR3 is 16 amino acids long. The CDR3 DNA is TGTGCCAGCAGCCTTCAAAGACAGGGAACTAATGAAAAACTGTTTTTT. Residues: CASSLQRQGTNEKLFF.

The chain is built from TRBV12-3 or TRBV12-4 and TRBJ1-3, with D unclear. The CDR3 sequence is 11 residues long. V lost 5 bases and J 12 bases, leaving 11 bases between the germline ends. The chain's CDR3 is CASSLREDIYF. As DNA, the CDR3 is TGTGCCAGCAGTCTCCGGGAGGACATATATTTT.

This clonotype was found many times. The chain has TRBV7-2 and TRBJ2-7, with D unresolved. Trimming left V 3 bases short and J 0 bases short, with 9 bases between. In germline, CDR1 is SGHTA, CDR2 FQGNSA. The CDR3 runs to 14 residues. CDR3 amino acids: CASSFGSLSYEQYF. The DNA of the CDR3 is TGTGCCAGCAGCTTCGGTAGTCTCTCCTACGAGCAGTACTTC.

This clonotype was seen at least ten times. The rearrangement uses TRBV29-1 and TRBJ2-2, with D maybe TRBD2 (6 bases). The CDR3 sequence is 13 residues long. Trimming cost V 3 bases and J 6 bases, with 11 bases left between them. Germline V lookup: CDR1 SQVTM, CDR2 ANQGSEA. The CDR3 coding sequence is TGCAGCGTTGAGAGGAGGGCTCCCGGGGAGCTGTTTTTT. Translating gives CSVERRAPGELFF.

Here the CDR3 DNA reads TGTGCCAGCAGTTTGGGGGGTTGGCAGTACTTC. This gives the protein CASSLGGWQYF. The gene calls are TRBV12-3 or TRBV12-4 and TRBJ2-7; tentative D call: TRBD2 (6 bases). Trimming pared 3 bases from V and 9 bases from J, leaving 9 bases between. CDR3 length equals 11 residues.

This clonotype was recorded at least ten times. The chain links TRBV5-1 to TRBJ2-2; no clear D. The V end was cut by 0 bases, the J end by 5 bases, with 5 bases between. The CDR3 is 13 residues long. Germline V gives CDR1 SGHRS, CDR2 YFSETQ. The CDR3 nucleotides read TGCGCCAGCAGCTTGGTGACAACCGGGGAGCTGTTTTTT. Amino acid sequence: CASSLVTTGELFF. Full variable domain (outside the CDR3, taken from reference TRBV5-1 and TRBJ2-2): KAGVTQTPRYLIKTRGQQVTLSCSPISGHRSVSWYQQTPGQGLQFLFEYFSETQRNKGNFPGRFSGRQFSNSRSEMNVSTLELGDSALYLCASSLVTTGELFFGEGSRLTVL.

The rearrangement links TRBV6-1 to TRBJ2-2; D might be TRBD1 or TRBD2, each matching 5 bases. Trimming cost V 5 bases and J 3 bases, with 10 bases left between them. This CDR3 comprises 14 residues. Germline V gene lookup returns CDR1 MNHNS and CDR2 SASEGT. As DNA, the CDR3 is TGTGCCAGCAGTCACTGGGGACACACCGGGGAGCTGTTTTTT. Protein product: CASSHWGHTGELFF.

The V gene is TRBV7-3, the J gene TRBJ1-6; D possibly corresponds to TRBD1 (5 bases). This CDR3 has 15 amino acids. The ends were cut back, 4 bases at V and 7 bases at J, with 14 bases in the middle. Per germline, CDR1 SGHTA and CDR2 FQGTGA. The CDR3 is CASSSDGGENSPLHF. As DNA, the CDR3 is TGTGCCAGCAGCTCCGACGGGGGGGAGAATTCACCCCTCCACTTT.

This clonotype was recorded a few times. This chain connects TRBV7-2 to TRBJ2-7, with 7 positions matching TRBD1. The V and J ends lost 5 bases and 0 bases, in that order; junction bases with no gene match: 7. The CDR3 sequence is 15 residues long. The germline V gene has CDR1 SGHTA and CDR2 FQGNSA. In DNA form, the CDR3 reads TGTGCCAGCAGCCCCGACAGGGTGGGCTCCTACGAGCAGTACTTC. Its translation: CASSPDRVGSYEQYF.

The chain combines TRBV12-3 or TRBV12-4 with TRBJ1-2; D gene unclear. Trimming took 6 bases from V and 8 from J, leaving 13 bases between them. CDR3 length: 12 residues. CDR3 DNA: TGTGCCAGCAGCCAAGAGAGGATCGGCTACACCTTC. As protein: CASSQERIGYTF.